A selection of T cell receptor beta chains follows, all from one sample in a study of vaccination and CD4 T cells after COVID-19. TCRdb reprocessed the PCR reads via MiXCR and lists one record per CDR3 protein. Seen here are around 15,000 distinct CDR3 sequences, approximately 60% observed once, and the top ten hold about 10%. These receptors' targets are unknown. Sequenced: CD4+ T cells from blood, cultured in vitro. The receptors were sampled from a human donor who had recovered from COVID-19. CDR3s include the opening cysteine and the closing phenylalanine or tryptophan. A D gene is named only where the DNA matches it firmly. Clone size is not always given. Where it is, it says once, few, many or a class for expanded clones.

. | TRBJ2-5 | TRBV5-6 | . | TGTGCCAGCAGCTTGGGCGGAGCGGTACCCCAAGAGACCCAGTACTTC | CASSLGGAVPQETQYF
. | TRBJ2-7 | TRBV9 | . | TGTGCCAGCAGCGTAGATTATGGTTACGAGCAGTACTTC | CASSVDYGYEQYF
. | TRBJ1-6 | TRBV2 | TRBD1 | TGTGCCAGCAGTTACCGGACAGGGGCGGATAATTCACCCCTCCACTTT | CASSYRTGADNSPLHF
. | TRBJ2-7 | TRBV20-1 | TRBD2 | TGCAGTGCTAGGCCTCGGACTAGCGGCTACGAGCAGTACTTC | CSARPRTSGYEQYF
. | TRBJ2-2 | TRBV12-3/TRBV12-4 | TRBD2 | TGTGCCAGCAGTCGACCGACTAGCGGAGAGACCGGGGAGCTGTTTTTT | CASSRPTSGETGELFF
. | TRBJ2-7 | TRBV20-1 | TRBD2 | TGCAGTGCTTTAGCGGGAGGGCCTAACGACGAGCAGTACTTC | CSALAGGPNDEQYF
. | TRBJ2-7 | TRBV29-1 | TRBD2 | TGCAGCGTTCCTGGGACTAGTTACGAGCAGTACTTC | CSVPGTSYEQYF
. | TRBJ2-6 | TRBV30 | . | TGTGCCTGGAGTAGGGGCTCTGGGGCCAACGTCCTGACTTTC | CAWSRGSGANVLTF
. | TRBJ2-7 | TRBV18 | . | TGTGCCAGCTCACAGACAGGGGAGGGTTACGAGCAGTACTTC | CASSQTGEGYEQYF
. | TRBJ1-6 | TRBV7-9 | TRBD1 | TGTGCCAGCGCCAGGGGGCAAAGTAATTCACCCCTCCACTTT | CASARGQSNSPLHF
. | TRBJ1-5 | TRBV5-4 | . | TGTGCCAGCAGCTTGGATAGCAATCAGCCCCAGCATTTT | CASSLDSNQPQHF
. | TRBJ1-1 | TRBV18 | . | TGTGCCAGCTTGCTGACTCGTGGGGGGACGGGGGACACTGAAGCTTTCTTT | CASLLTRGGTGDTEAFF
. | TRBJ1-1 | TRBV6-4 | . | TGTGCCAGCAGTGACTCAGGGGGGGAAACTGAAGCTTTCTTT | CASSDSGGETEAFF
few | TRBJ2-2 | TRBV20-1 | . | TGCAGTGCTAGAGGCGCAACCGTAGTTACCGGGGAGCTGTTTTTT | CSARGATVVTGELFF
. | TRBJ1-2 | TRBV29-1 | . | TGCAGCGTTGAGAGCAGTGCTAATTTC | CSVESSANF
few | TRBJ2-7 | TRBV12-3/TRBV12-4 | TRBD1 | TGTGCCAGCAGTTTCGGACAGGGTTACGAGCAGTACTTC | CASSFGQGYEQYF
. | TRBJ2-1 | TRBV12-3/TRBV12-4 | . | TGTGCCAGCAGTTTGGGAAGCGGCCTATACAATGAGCAGTTCTTC | CASSLGSGLYNEQFF